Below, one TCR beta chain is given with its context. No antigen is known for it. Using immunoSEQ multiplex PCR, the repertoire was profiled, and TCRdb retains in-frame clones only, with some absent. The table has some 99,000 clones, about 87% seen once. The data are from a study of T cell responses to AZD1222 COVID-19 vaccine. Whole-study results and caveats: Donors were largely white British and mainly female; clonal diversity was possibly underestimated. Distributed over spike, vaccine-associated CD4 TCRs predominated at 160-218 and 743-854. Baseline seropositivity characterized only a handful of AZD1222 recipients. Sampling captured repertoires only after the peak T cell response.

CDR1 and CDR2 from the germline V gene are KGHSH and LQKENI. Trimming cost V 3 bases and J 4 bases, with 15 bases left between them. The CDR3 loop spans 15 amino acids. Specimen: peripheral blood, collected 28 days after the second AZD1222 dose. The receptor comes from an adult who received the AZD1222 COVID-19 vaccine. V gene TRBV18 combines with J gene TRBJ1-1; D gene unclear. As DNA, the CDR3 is TGTGCCAGCTCACCGCCCTCCGCCCAGACCACTGAAGCTTTCTTT. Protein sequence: CASSPPSAQTTEAFF.